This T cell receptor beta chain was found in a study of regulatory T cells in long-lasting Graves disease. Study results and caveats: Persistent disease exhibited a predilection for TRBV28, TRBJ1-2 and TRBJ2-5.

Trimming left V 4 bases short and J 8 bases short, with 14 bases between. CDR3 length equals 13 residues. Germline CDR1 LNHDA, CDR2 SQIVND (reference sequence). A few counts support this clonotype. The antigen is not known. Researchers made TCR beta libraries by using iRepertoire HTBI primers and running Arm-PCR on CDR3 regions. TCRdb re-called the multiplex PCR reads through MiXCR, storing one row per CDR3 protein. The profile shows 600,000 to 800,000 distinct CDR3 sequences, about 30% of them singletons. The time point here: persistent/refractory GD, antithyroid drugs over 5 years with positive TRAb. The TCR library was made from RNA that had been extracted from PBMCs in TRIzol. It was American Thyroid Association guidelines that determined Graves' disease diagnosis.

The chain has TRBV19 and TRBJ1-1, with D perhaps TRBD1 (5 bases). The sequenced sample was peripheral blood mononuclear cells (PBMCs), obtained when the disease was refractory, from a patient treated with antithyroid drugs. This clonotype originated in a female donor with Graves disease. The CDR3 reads CASSRGVEYEAFF. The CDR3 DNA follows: TGTGCCAGTAGTAGGGGGGTGGAGTACGAAGCTTTCTTT.